This is a list of T cell receptor beta chains from one sample in a study of cytomegalovirus exposure and HLA in healthy donors. The protocol was immunoSEQ multiplex PCR, while the TCRdb copy is restricted to in-frame clones and leaves out a portion. The sample lists 200,000 to 250,000 clones, almost 85% occurring once. The material sequenced was PBMCs. The receptors shown here come from a woman aged 40 to 49 in good health and CMV-seronegative. The CDR3 runs from the conserved cysteine through the conserved F or W. A D gene is named only where the DNA matches it firmly. Only part of the rows carry a size: once, few, many, or a class if the clone is expanded.

TRBJ1-4,TRBV29-1,.,13,few,CSVGRGPSEKLFF,TGCAGCGTTGGGCGAGGGCCAAGTGAAAAACTGTTTTTT
TRBJ2-1,TRBV28,TRBD2,18,.,CATQGGLAGGLGYNEQFF,TGTGCCACCCAGGGAGGACTAGCGGGGGGGCTTGGGTACAATGAGCAGTTCTTC
TRBJ2-7,TRBV11-1,TRBD1,13,.,CASTLGQGREQYF,TGTGCCAGCACCTTGGGACAGGGACGCGAGCAGTACTTC
TRBJ1-5,TRBV4-3,.,14,.,CASSQGAGDQPQHF,TGCGCCAGCAGCCAAGGGGCCGGGGATCAGCCCCAGCATTTT
TRBJ1-2,TRBV7-8,.,19,.,CASSLTFLKGRRGGDGYTF,TGTGCCAGCAGCTTAACCTTTCTCAAGGGTCGGCGCGGAGGCGATGGCTACACCTTC
TRBJ2-3,TRBV7-2,TRBD1,16,.,CASSSMWTGGSDTQYF,TGTGCCAGCAGCTCCATGTGGACAGGGGGAAGTGATACGCAGTATTTT
TRBJ2-7,TRBV20-1,TRBD1,11,.,CSARGGGGQYF,TGCAGTGCTAGAGGAGGGGGCGGGCAGTACTTC
TRBJ2-3,TRBV5-4,.,14,few,CASSLGSGDGTQYF,TGTGCCAGCAGCTTGGGATCAGGCGATGGGACGCAGTATTTT
TRBJ1-6,TRBV4-1,.,14,once,CASSQDSAGTTLHF,TGCGCCAGCAGCCAAGATTCGGCAGGGACAACCCTCCACTTT
TRBJ1-2,TRBV2,.,12,.,CASSEGANGYTF,TGTGCCAGCAGTGAAGGGGCGAATGGCTACACCTTC
TRBJ1-6,TRBV7-8,.,16,.,CASSLVSSSYNSPLHF,TGTGCCAGCAGCTTGGTCTCGAGCTCCTATAATTCACCCCTCCACTTT
TRBJ1-6,TRBV5-4,TRBD1,14,.,CASSLQGAQTPLHF,TGTGCCAGCAGCTTACAGGGGGCCCAGACACCCCTCCACTTT
TRBJ2-2,TRBV7-8,.,13,.,CASRRLNTGELFF,TGTGCCAGCCGTCGGTTGAACACCGGGGAGCTGTTTTTT
TRBJ1-1,TRBV5-1,.,16,.,CAIPRYPDSLNTEAFF,TGCGCCATCCCACGGTATCCCGACAGTCTGAACACTGAAGCTTTCTTT
TRBJ2-2,TRBV13,.,14,.,CASSLGDNNGELFF,TGTGCCAGCAGCTTAGGGGACAACAACGGGGAGCTGTTTTTT
TRBJ2-3,TRBV19,.,14,.,CASSIEGGTDTQYF,TGTGCCAGTAGTATTGAAGGGGGCACAGATACGCAGTATTTT